This T cell receptor beta chain was identified during a study of neoadjuvant nivolumab and ipilimumab in lung cancer. Study overall: The combination arm added day-1 ipilimumab 1 mg/kg to nivolumab 3 mg/kg on days 1, 15, 29.

As to this clone: Its antigen is currently unknown.

The germline gives CDR1 MNHNS, CDR2 SASEGT. CDR3 size: 13 residues. V dropped 4 bases and J dropped 7; count of bases not matched to a gene: 5. General study results and limits: Only a small number of samples underwent TCR sequencing. Resected tumors had greater TCR richness and clonality than uninvolved lung.

The repertoire was sequenced with immunoSEQ multiplex PCR; TCRdb's copy has only in-frame clones and lacks some. The sample includes tens of thousands of clones, 90% of them seen just once. The chain joins TRBV6-1 to TRBJ2-7; 9 bases line up with TRBD1. Sequencing was performed on peripheral blood, taken after neoadjuvant nivolumab, alone or with ipilimumab, at or shortly before surgery. This TCR derives from an adult with non-small cell lung cancer. CDR3 nucleotides: TGTGCCAGCAGTGCACGTGGACAGGGGGAGCAGTACTTC. It is translated as CASSARGQGEQYF.